This T cell receptor beta chain emerged from a study of patients and donors after allogeneic stem cell transplantation. This clonotype was picked up a small number of times. MiXCR, run by TCRdb on the RT-PCR reads, gives a single entry per CDR3 protein. The sample records approximately 430,000 distinct CDR3 sequences, roughly 17% being singletons. V was pared by 0 bases and J by 7 bases, with 21 bases between. Germline CDR1 is SNHLY and CDR2 is FYNNEI. The CDR3 extends over 18 amino acids. The sequencing input was blood, either unsorted or a sorted T cell fraction (not recorded which). The sequence was collected from a human donor who was either an allogeneic HSCT recipient or a stem cell or donor lymphocyte infusion donor (not recorded which). It is not recorded whose cells these are; they may come from a transplant donor. V gene TRBV2 combines with J gene TRBJ2-2, with D perhaps being TRBD1 or TRBD2 (5 bases each). The DNA for the CDR3 is TGTGCCAGCAGTGAAGCGACTATTTGGCTCCCCAGGGTCGGGGAGCTGTTTTTT. Translation gives CASSEATIWLPRVGELFF.